The 17 T cell receptor beta chains presented below share a single source sample, sequenced in a study of post-analysis software for immune sequencing data. Study-level points and caveats: A handful of TRBV segments appeared more often in patients than in controls, and TRBV5-6, TRBV5-1 and TRBV20-1 were among these.

Tagging with unique molecular identifiers was a feature of the TCR beta cDNA libraries. TCRdb called the PCR reads again in MiXCR, with one record for every CDR3 protein. The table includes 650,000 to 850,000 distinct CDR3 sequences, under 60% detected once. These receptors have no identified antigens. Sequenced input: blood. The receptors originated from a girl between 10 and 17 years old with multiple sclerosis.

This clonotype turned up a few times. This rearrangement joins TRBV20-1 to TRBJ2-1, with 12 bases fitting TRBD2. Germline trimming cut 7 bases from V and 4 bases from J; bases unmatched to any gene: 8. Germline CDR1 is DFQATT and CDR2 is SNEGSKA (reference sequence). This CDR3 is 15 amino acids long. CDR3 sequence (DNA): TGCAGTGTGGGTAAACTAGCGGGAGGTTACAATGAGCAGTTCTTC. Its translation: CSVGKLAGGYNEQFF.

This clonotype was seen more than once but under ten times. The gene calls are TRBV9 and TRBJ2-5; the match to TRBD2 covers 8 bases. The junction had 7 bases not matched to a gene; V was cut back by 3 bases and J by 3 bases. Germline CDR1 and CDR2: SGDLS and YYNGEE. This CDR3 has 15 residues. This chain's CDR3 is CASSGSGTGKETQYF. The CDR3 coding sequence is TGTGCCAGCAGCGGTAGCGGGACGGGCAAAGAGACCCAGTACTTC.

This clonotype has only a few counts. V is TRBV6-2 or TRBV6-3 and J is TRBJ2-5; D remains unclear. Germline V gene data show CDR1 as MNHEY and CDR2 as SVGEGT. Trimming left V 8 bases short and J 7 bases short, with 17 bases between. CDR3 length: 13 residues. Here the CDR3 DNA reads TGTGCCAGCCTCGACTCCCCGTTGGGGACCCAGTACTTC. This codes for CASLDSPLGTQYF.

This clonotype was seen ten or more times. This sequence joins TRBV6-5 and TRBJ2-7; D is unclear. There are 15 residues in the CDR3. Germline V gene sequence: CDR1 MNHEY, CDR2 SVGAGI. V was pared by 4 bases and J by 2 bases, with 15 bases between. The CDR3 is CASSSSEGLTYEQYF. DNA for the CDR3: TGTGCCAGCAGTTCATCGGAAGGTCTAACCTACGAGCAGTACTTC.

This rearrangement joins TRBV27 to TRBJ2-5; 8 nucleotides match TRBD1. Germline V gene lookup returns CDR1 MNHEY and CDR2 SMNVEV (reference sequence). The CDR3 runs 17 residues. Trimming took 2 bases from V and 11 from J; bases not matched to a gene: 19. Here the CDR3 DNA reads TGTGCCAGCAGTTTAAAACGGGGCAGGGGGCTTAACCATGAGCAGTACTTC. This encodes CASSLKRGRGLNHEQYF.

This clonotype showed up just a few times. The chain carries TRBV10-2 and TRBJ2-7; TRBD1 aligns across 10 bases. V was clipped by 2 bases and J by 12 bases; unmatched bases: 1. In germline, CDR1 is WSHSY, CDR2 SAAADI. This CDR3 has 11 residues. CDR3 nucleotides: TGCGCCAGCAGTGAGGGGACAGGGGCGTACTTC. This gives the protein CASSEGTGAYF.

The gene calls are TRBV15 and TRBJ2-5; 9 bases match TRBD2. The better agreement between TRBJ2-7 and the DNA end casts doubt on the J call. CDR3 length: 18 residues. Germline CDR1 reads LNHNV; CDR2 reads YYDKDF (reference sequence). The CDR3 loop reads CATSRDYYGTSQHYEQYF. As DNA, the CDR3 is TGTGCCACCAGCAGAGACTACTACGGGACTAGCCAACACTACGAGCAGTACTTC.

This rearrangement joins TRBV5-1 to TRBJ1-5; D is possibly TRBD1 (5 bases). V was clipped by 3 bases and J by 4 bases, with 11 bases between them. The germline V gene encodes CDR1 SGHRS and CDR2 YFSETQ. This CDR3 region has 14 residues. In DNA, the CDR3 is TGCGCCAGCAGCTGGGGGACCGAGAATCAGCCCCAGCATTTT. This encodes CASSWGTENQPQHF.

This sequence joins TRBV20-1 and TRBJ2-5; 7 positions agree with TRBD1. Germline V gene lookup returns CDR1 DFQATT and CDR2 SNEGSKA (reference sequence). The ends lost 2 bases at V and 2 bases at J; junction bases unmatched: 2. CDR3 size: 13 residues. The CDR3 DNA reads as TGCAGTGCTAGATCGACAGGGCAAGAGACCCAGTACTTC. It codes for CSARSTGQETQYF.

V gene TRBV6-2 or TRBV6-3 combines with J gene TRBJ2-5; 7 bases agree with TRBD2. The DNA end is a closer match to TRBJ2-7, so the J assignment may be wrong. Germline CDR1 reads MNHEY; CDR2 reads SVGEGT. The CDR3 has 16 residues. CDR3 loop: CASSQPGLDYSYEQYF. The CDR3 bases are TGTGCCAGCAGCCAACCCGGACTAGACTATTCCTACGAGCAGTACTTC.

The sample holds one count of this clonotype. The V gene is TRBV29-1, the J gene TRBJ2-7; possible D gene TRBD2, 6 bases. Germline V gene sequence: CDR1 SQVTM, CDR2 ANQGSEA. The CDR3 loop spans 14 amino acids. Trimming shortened V by 4 bases and J by 6 bases, and 19 bases separated the two germline ends. The CDR3 nucleotides are TGCAGCGTTGCCATGCAGGGCAGGGACTGCGAGCAGTACTTC. This sequence encodes CSVAMQGRDCEQYF.

The chain has TRBV20-1 and TRBJ2-3; 8 bases align to TRBD1. The CDR3 runs 15 residues. V lost 5 bases, J lost 0 bases, and 7 bases stayed unmatched. CDR1 and CDR2 from the germline V gene are DFQATT and SNEGSKA (reference sequence). In DNA, the CDR3 is TGCAGTGCTCCAAACAGGGGGAGAAGCACAGATACGCAGTATTTT. Amino acid sequence: CSAPNRGRSTDTQYF.

The V call is TRBV6-5, the J call TRBJ2-5, with D perhaps assigned TRBD1 or TRBD2 (6 bases each). The CDR3 contains 16 residues. In germline, CDR1 is MNHEY, CDR2 SVGAGI. Trimming took 7 bases from V and 2 from J, leaving 20 bases between them. CDR3 nucleotides: TGTGCCAGCACCCCAACTAACGTAGGGGGGCAAGAGACCCAGTACTTC. This translates into CASTPTNVGGQETQYF.

This clonotype was observed a handful of times. V gene TRBV12-5 combines with J gene TRBJ2-7; a possible D gene is TRBD1 (6 bases). The CDR3 spans 14 residues. V lost 6 bases and J 1 base, leaving 13 bases between the germline ends. Germline values: CDR1 LGHNT, CDR2 FRNRAP. The CDR3 nucleotides read TGTGCTAGTGGCAACCTTGGACAGTCCTACGAGCAGTACTTC. It codes for CASGNLGQSYEQYF. The full variable domain, completed using reference TRBV12-5 and TRBJ2-7, is DARVTQTPRHKVTEMGQEVTMRCQPILGHNTVFWYRQTMMQGLELLAYFRNRAPLDDSGMPKDRFSAEMPDATLATLKIQPSEPRDSAVYFCASGNLGQSYEQYFGPGTRLTVT.

The chain joins TRBV5-5 to TRBJ2-5, with 8 nucleotides matching TRBD2. This CDR3 region has 13 residues. Germline CDR1 SGHKS, CDR2 YYEKEE (reference sequence). The V gene end was trimmed by 5 bases and the J gene end by 5 bases; junction bases not matched to a gene: 5. CDR3 bases: TGTGCCAGCAGGATTGCGGGGGGCGAGACCCAGTACTTC. Amino acids: CASRIAGGETQYF.

The rearrangement joins TRBV7-2 to TRBJ2-5; 9 bases are shared with TRBD1. The length of the CDR3 is 16 residues. V gave up 5 bases and J gave up 2 bases; unmatched junction bases: 9. Germline values: CDR1 SGHTA, CDR2 FQGNSA. The CDR3 DNA is TGTGCCAGCAGCACAAGACAGGGGGGAAGACAAGAGACCCAGTACTTC. Amino acids: CASSTRQGGRQETQYF.

This chain connects TRBV29-1 to TRBJ2-7; 12 positions match TRBD1. Germline assignment: CDR1 SQVTM and CDR2 ANQGSEA. The CDR3 contains 14 residues. Losses at the gene ends were 4 bases for V and 5 bases for J; bases not matched to a gene: 6. CDR3 residues: CSVVRGQGADEQYF. CDR3 DNA sequence: TGCAGCGTTGTACGGGGACAGGGGGCCGACGAGCAGTACTTC.